The 6 T cell receptor beta chains below were found in one sample sequenced in a study of blood T cell repertoires in COVID-19. Measured with immunoSEQ multiplex PCR; TCRdb has only the in-frame clones, and not every one. This sample has 390,000 or so clones, with around nine tenths found just once. Sequenced material: PBMCs or T cells enriched from blood (not recorded which). These receptors all come from a woman in her forties or fifties who had recovered from COVID-19.

V and J are TRBV12-5 and TRBJ1-5; tentatively, D is TRBD1 (6 bases). The CDR3 is 14 amino acids. Trimming shortened V by 5 bases and J by 4 bases, and 12 bases separated the two germline ends. Germline V CDR1 and CDR2: LGHNT, FRNRAP. For the CDR3, the DNA is TGTGCTAGTGGTCCTGGGGACATTAATCAGCCCCAGCATTTT. Amino acid sequence: CASGPGDINQPQHF.

For this clone: The same CDR3 is also encoded by other DNA sequences in this sample. The chain has TRBV4-3 and TRBJ1-1; D is unclear. Trimming took off 0 bases at V and 6 bases at J, with 8 bases between the two ends. CDR1 and CDR2 (germline): LGHNA, YSLEER. The CDR3 has 13 residues. The CDR3 DNA follows: TGCGCCAGCAGCCAAGACTCGAGGGCTGAAGCTTTCTTT. Protein sequence: CASSQDSRAEAFF.

This clone was detected once. V gene TRBV4-1 combines with J gene TRBJ2-7, with TRBD2 identical over 8 bases. The junction had 4 bases not matched to a gene; V was cut back by 0 bases and J by 0 bases. The CDR3 contains 16 residues. Germline CDR1 reads MGHRA; CDR2 reads YSYEKL. The CDR3 DNA is TGCGCCAGCAGCCAAGAGCGGGGGGCATTCTCCTACGAGCAGTACTTC. As protein: CASSQERGAFSYEQYF.

The chain recombines TRBV7-8 with TRBJ1-5, with D maybe TRBD1 (5 bases). CDR1 and CDR2 (germline): SGHVS, FQNEAQ. The CDR3 extends over 15 amino acids. The V end was cut by 3 bases, the J end by 4 bases, with 13 bases between. The CDR3 sequence: CASSFRDGRNQPQHF. CDR3 DNA sequence: TGTGCCAGCAGCTTCCGGGACGGGAGAAATCAGCCCCAGCATTTT.

This sequence joins TRBV3-1 (or the pseudogene TRBV3-2) and TRBJ2-5; 9 bases line up with TRBD1. CDR3 length: 13 amino acids. Germline CDR1 and CDR2: LGHDT and YNNKEL (reference sequence). Trimming took 4 bases from V and 5 from J; bases not matched to a gene: 2. The DNA for the CDR3 is TGTGCCAGCAGCCCCGGGACAGGGGAGACCCAGTACTTC. It specifies CASSPGTGETQYF.

V and J are TRBV7-2 and TRBJ1-5; D may be TRBD1 (6 bases). Deletions cut 3 bases from V and 11 bases from J, with 14 bases between. This CDR3 is 13 amino acids long. Germline loops: CDR1 SGHTA, CDR2 FQGNSA. Here the CDR3 reads CASSFQGRASQHF. DNA for the CDR3: TGTGCCAGCAGCTTTCAGGGGCGTGCGTCCCAGCATTTT.